The rows below give T cell receptor beta chains drawn from one sample of a study of blood T cells in healthy people across ages. Each CDR3 protein gets one entry after TCRdb re-called the 5' RACE reads with MiXCR. The top ten hold approximately 10% of the sample, which has 1.5 million to 2 million distinct CDR3 sequences, 30% to 35% seen once. Source material: blood. All receptors come from a woman under 40 in good health. CDR3s include the opening cysteine and the closing phenylalanine or tryptophan. The D gene is left open where the match is weak. For some rows the clone size is stated as once, few or many, or as a class when expanded; others skip it.

abundance | d_gene | j_gene | v_gene | CDR3aa | CDR3nt
few | NA | TRBJ2-1 | TRBV20-1 | CSARGPLGAVEGNEQFF | TGCAGTGCTAGGGGCCCCCTGGGAGCGGTGGAGGGCAATGAGCAGTTCTTC
NA | NA | TRBJ2-3 | TRBV9 | CASSAQGGEILDTRYF | TGTGCCAGCAGCGCGCAGGGGGGAGAGATTTTGGATACGCGGTATTTT
few | TRBD1 | TRBJ1-6 | TRBV27 | CASSRRDRGDSPLHF | TGTGCCAGCAGTCGTCGGGACAGGGGCGATTCACCCCTCCACTTT
NA | NA | TRBJ2-5 | TRBV7-3 | CASSPNRGGTQYF | TGTGCCAGCAGCCCGAACAGGGGGGGGACCCAGTACTTC
once | NA | TRBJ1-6 | TRBV2 | CASSRGLINSPLHF | TGTGCCAGCAGTAGGGGACTGATTAATTCACCCCTCCACTTT
NA | TRBD1 | TRBJ2-1 | TRBV7-9 | CASSTDRGLHEQFF | TGTGCCAGCAGCACGGACAGGGGCCTCCATGAGCAGTTCTTC
many | TRBD1 | TRBJ2-1 | TRBV9 | CASSGGQGSYNEQFF | TGTGCCAGCAGCGGGGGACAGGGTTCCTACAATGAGCAGTTCTTC
NA | NA | TRBJ1-3 | TRBV29-1 | CSVELSGSGESSGNTIYF | TGCAGTGTGGAGCTGAGTGGTTCCGGGGAGTCCTCTGGAAACACCATATATTTT
few | NA | TRBJ2-7 | TRBV27 | CASRSTRNEQYF | TGTGCCAGCAGGTCGACTCGAAACGAGCAGTACTTC
NA | NA | TRBJ2-7 | TRBV9 | CASSPGPAGDYEQYF | TGTGCCAGCAGCCCGGGCCCTGCAGGAGACTACGAGCAGTACTTC
NA | NA | TRBJ1-2 | TRBV4-2 | CASSQDNDGRYGYTF | TGTGCCAGCAGCCAAGATAACGACGGCCGCTATGGCTACACCTTC
many | NA | TRBJ2-7 | TRBV10-3 | CAISVAEYEQYF | TGTGCCATCAGTGTGGCGGAATACGAGCAGTACTTC
many | NA | TRBJ2-5 | TRBV10-3 | CAISGREETQYF | TGTGCCATCAGTGGCAGGGAAGAGACCCAGTACTTC
NA | NA | TRBJ2-2 | TRBV15 | CATSRELEAGGTGELFF | TGTGCCACCAGCAGAGAGTTGGAGGCCGGGGGCACCGGGGAGCTGTTTTTT
NA | NA | TRBJ2-5 | TRBV6-1 | CASSEEGTGEAYF | TGTGCCAGCAGTGAAGAGGGGACCGGGGAGGCGTACTTC
few | TRBD2 | TRBJ2-1 | TRBV3-1 | CASSQDGLAEIQEYNEQFF | TGTGCCAGCAGCCAAGACGGGCTAGCGGAAATACAGGAGTACAATGAGCAGTTCTTC
NA | NA | TRBJ1-5 | TRBV30 | CAWSVPLGAAQPQHF | TGTGCCTGGAGTGTCCCTTTAGGGGCCGCTCAGCCCCAGCATTTT
NA | TRBD2 | TRBJ2-1 | TRBV20-1 | CSELRGDYNEQFF | TGCAGTGAGCTTCGGGGGGACTACAATGAGCAGTTCTTC
NA | TRBD2 | TRBJ2-3 | TRBV3-1 | CASRPLGRGGTDTQYF | TGTGCCAGCAGGCCCCTAGGGCGGGGGGGCACAGATACGCAGTATTTT
few | NA | TRBJ2-5 | TRBV4-2 | CASSQEIGGASETQYF | TGTGCCAGCAGCCAAGAAATAGGGGGGGCGAGTGAGACCCAGTACTTC
NA | TRBD1 | TRBJ1-6 | TRBV27 | CATKSGTETSPLHF | TGTGCCACCAAATCCGGGACAGAAACATCACCCCTCCACTTT
few | NA | TRBJ2-7 | TRBV20-1 | CSAKDRLLSYEQYF | TGCAGTGCCAAAGACAGGTTGCTCTCCTACGAGCAGTACTTC
NA | NA | TRBJ2-6 | TRBV6-5 | CASSYETGSGANVLTF | TGTGCCAGCAGTTACGAGACAGGCTCTGGGGCCAACGTCCTGACTTTC
few | NA | TRBJ2-1 | TRBV20-1 | CSARDQGPNNEQFF | TGCAGTGCTAGAGATCAGGGGCCGAACAATGAGCAGTTCTTC
NA | TRBD2 | TRBJ2-7 | TRBV5-1 | CASSFDTGTSGTYEQYF | TGCGCCAGCAGCTTTGATACCGGGACTAGCGGTACCTACGAGCAGTACTTC
NA | NA | TRBJ2-6 | TRBV9 | CASSPIGAPYSGANVLTF | TGTGCCAGCAGTCCCATAGGGGCTCCTTACTCTGGGGCCAACGTCCTGACTTTC
NA | NA | TRBJ2-1 | TRBV20-1 | CSASPLAYTYNEQFF | TGCAGTGCCAGCCCCCTAGCCTACACCTACAATGAGCAGTTCTTC
many | NA | TRBJ2-6 | TRBV9 | CASSVQTGRGANVLTF | TGTGCCAGCAGCGTACAAACGGGTCGTGGGGCCAACGTCCTGACTTTC
NA | TRBD2 | TRBJ2-7 | TRBV5-1 | CASSPVPSGRADEQYF | TGCGCCAGCAGCCCGGTACCTAGCGGGAGGGCCGACGAGCAGTACTTC
few | NA | TRBJ2-5 | TRBV13 | CASSLLGGGRTQYF | TGTGCCAGCAGCTTACTCGGGGGAGGTCGGACCCAGTACTTC
few | TRBD1 | TRBJ1-5 | TRBV12-3/TRBV12-4 | CASSPGGLWQPQHF | TGTGCCAGCAGTCCAGGGGGTTTATGGCAGCCCCAGCATTTT
NA | NA | TRBJ2-6 | TRBV3-1 | CASPQGGSGANVLTF | TGTGCCAGCCCCCAAGGGGGCTCTGGGGCCAACGTCCTGACTTTC
NA | TRBD1 | TRBJ1-2 | TRBV28 | CASRPGQGHGYTF | TGTGCCAGCCGACCGGGACAGGGCCATGGCTACACCTTC
NA | NA | TRBJ2-3 | TRBV7-9 | CASSLRREPSTDTQYF | TGTGCCAGCAGCTTAAGGAGGGAACCTAGCACAGATACGCAGTATTTT
NA | NA | TRBJ2-7 | TRBV20-1 | CSARGESNYEQYF | TGCAGTGCTAGAGGGGAGAGTAACTACGAGCAGTACTTC
NA | NA | TRBJ2-3 | TRBV7-3 | CASSLRGLAARGDTQYF | TGTGCCAGCAGCTTAAGGGGCCTAGCGGCCAGGGGGGATACGCAGTATTTT
few | NA | TRBJ2-7 | TRBV14 | CASQIGLGYEQYF | TGTGCCAGCCAGATAGGGCTTGGCTACGAGCAGTACTTC
NA | TRBD2 | TRBJ2-5 | TRBV7-9 | CASSSIRAGGETQYF | TGTGCCAGCAGCTCAATCAGGGCGGGAGGCGAGACCCAGTACTTC
NA | TRBD1 | TRBJ2-1 | TRBV7-9 | CASSTQGWGNNEQFF | TGTGCCAGCAGTACACAGGGGTGGGGGAACAATGAGCAGTTCTTC
NA | TRBD1 | TRBJ1-4 | TRBV20-1 | CSANRGLGEKLFF | TGCAGTGCTAACAGGGGCCTTGGGGAAAAACTGTTTTTT
once | NA | TRBJ2-1 | TRBV20-1 | CSAREGLRSYNEQFF | TGCAGTGCTAGAGAGGGCCTACGCTCCTACAATGAGCAGTTCTTC
few | NA | TRBJ2-5 | TRBV10-3 | CAISVGETQYF | TGTGCCATCAGTGTGGGAGAGACCCAGTACTTC
few | NA | TRBJ2-3 | TRBV9 | CASSTGTPDTQYF | TGTGCCAGCAGCACGGGGACTCCAGATACGCAGTATTTT
NA | TRBD1 | TRBJ2-7 | TRBV20-1 | CSALRDRSYEQYF | TGCAGTGCGCTCCGGGACAGATCCTACGAGCAGTACTTC
NA | NA | TRBJ2-5 | TRBV5-1 | CASSQGREGTQYF | TGCGCCAGCAGCCAAGGGAGAGAAGGGACCCAGTACTTC
few | TRBD1 | TRBJ1-2 | TRBV6-1 | CASKIEQGIGYGYTF | TGTGCCAGCAAAATCGAACAGGGGATTGGCTATGGCTACACCTTC
NA | NA | TRBJ1-1 | TRBV6-1 | CASSEWSGHPNTEAFF | TGTGCCAGCAGTGAATGGTCGGGACACCCGAACACTGAAGCTTTCTTT
NA | NA | TRBJ2-4 | TRBV4-2 | CASSQDKSGAQRENIQYF | TGTGCCAGCAGCCAAGATAAGTCGGGGGCCCAAAGGGAGAACATTCAGTACTTC
few | NA | TRBJ1-5 | TRBV20-1 | CSAPGRDKANQPQHF | TGCAGTGCTCCCGGTAGGGACAAGGCTAATCAGCCCCAGCATTTT
few | NA | TRBJ1-1 | TRBV7-3 | CASSSSGTGDTEAFF | TGTGCCAGCAGCTCATCTGGGACGGGGGACACTGAAGCTTTCTTT
few | NA | TRBJ2-7 | TRBV7-9 | CASSFPTGYEQYF | TGTGCCAGCAGCTTCCCGACGGGCTACGAGCAGTACTTC
NA | NA | TRBJ1-1 | TRBV7-9 | CAGSLGSAHTEAFF | TGTGCCGGCAGCCTGGGTTCCGCACACACTGAAGCTTTCTTT
NA | TRBD2 | TRBJ2-1 | TRBV11-2 | CASTQVPSGNYNEQFF | TGTGCCAGCACCCAAGTCCCCAGCGGGAATTACAATGAGCAGTTCTTC
NA | NA | TRBJ2-1 | TRBV20-1 | CSATGQPSYNEQFF | TGCAGTGCTACTGGACAGCCGTCCTACAATGAGCAGTTCTTC
NA | NA | TRBJ2-2 | TRBV20-1 | CSANPTGNTGELFF | TGCAGTGCGAACCCAACAGGGAACACCGGGGAGCTGTTTTTT